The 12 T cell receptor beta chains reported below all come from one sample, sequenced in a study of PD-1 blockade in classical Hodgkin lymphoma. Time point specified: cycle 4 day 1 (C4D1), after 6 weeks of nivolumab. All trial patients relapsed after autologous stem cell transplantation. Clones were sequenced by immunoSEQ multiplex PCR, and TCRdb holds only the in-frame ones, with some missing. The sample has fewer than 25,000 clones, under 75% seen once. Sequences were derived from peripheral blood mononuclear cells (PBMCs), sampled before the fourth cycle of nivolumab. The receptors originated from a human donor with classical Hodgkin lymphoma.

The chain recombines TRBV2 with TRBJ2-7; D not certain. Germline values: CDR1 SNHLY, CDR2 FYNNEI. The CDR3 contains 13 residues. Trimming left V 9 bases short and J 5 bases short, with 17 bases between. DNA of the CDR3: TGTGCCAGTAGTAATTGGGCGTCCCACGAGCAGTACGTC. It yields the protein CASSNWASHEQYV.

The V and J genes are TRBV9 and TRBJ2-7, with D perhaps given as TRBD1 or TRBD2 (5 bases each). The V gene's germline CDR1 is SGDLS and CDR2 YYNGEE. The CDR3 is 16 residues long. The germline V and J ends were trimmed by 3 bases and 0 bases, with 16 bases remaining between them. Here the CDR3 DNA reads TGTGCCAGCAGCGCCCCGGCCGGGACGGACTCCTACGAGCAGTACTTC. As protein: CASSAPAGTDSYEQYF.

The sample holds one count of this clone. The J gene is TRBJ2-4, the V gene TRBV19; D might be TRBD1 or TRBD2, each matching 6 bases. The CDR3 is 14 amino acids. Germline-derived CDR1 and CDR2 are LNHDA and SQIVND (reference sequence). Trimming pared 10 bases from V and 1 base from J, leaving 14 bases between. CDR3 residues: CATLGGLAKNIQYF. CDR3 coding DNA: TGTGCCACGCTTGGGGGGCTGGCCAAAAACATTCAGTACTTC.

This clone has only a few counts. The CDR3 protein is CASSVDLSSGNTIYF. The DNA of the CDR3 is TGTGCCAGCAGCGTAGATTTAAGCTCTGGAAACACCATATATTTT. The chain is built from TRBV9 and TRBJ1-3; D is uncertain. The CDR3 sequence is 15 residues long. The V end lost 0 bases, the J end lost 0 bases, and 7 bases lay between the germline ends. In germline, CDR1 is SGDLS, CDR2 YYNGEE. The full variable domain, rest sourced from reference TRBV9 and TRBJ1-3, is DSGVTQTPKHLITATGQRVTLRCSPRSGDLSVYWYQQSLDQGLQFLIQYYNGEERAKGNILERFSAQQFPDLHSELNLSSLELGDSALYFCASSVDLSSGNTIYFGEGSWLTVV.

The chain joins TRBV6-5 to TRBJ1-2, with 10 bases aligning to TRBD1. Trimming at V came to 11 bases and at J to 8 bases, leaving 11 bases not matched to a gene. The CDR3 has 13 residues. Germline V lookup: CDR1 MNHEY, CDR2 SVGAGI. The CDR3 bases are TGTGCCTCCCGGGACAGGGGACCGGAAGGCTACACCTTC. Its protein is CASRDRGPEGYTF.

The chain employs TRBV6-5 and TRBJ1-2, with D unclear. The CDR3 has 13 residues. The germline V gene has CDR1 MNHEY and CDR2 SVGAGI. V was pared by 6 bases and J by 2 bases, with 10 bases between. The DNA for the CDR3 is TGTGCCAGCAGATCGCCAGTGAACTATGGCTACACCTTC. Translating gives CASRSPVNYGYTF.

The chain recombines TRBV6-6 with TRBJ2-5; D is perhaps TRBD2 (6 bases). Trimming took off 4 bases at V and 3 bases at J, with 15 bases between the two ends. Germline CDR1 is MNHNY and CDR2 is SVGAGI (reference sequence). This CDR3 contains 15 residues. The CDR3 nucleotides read TGTGCCAGCAGTTCCCTTCGGGGGTGGAAAGAGACCCAGTACTTC. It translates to CASSSLRGWKETQYF.

CDR3 nucleotide sequence: TGCGCCAGCAGGTACGCATCAGGGGGCAGAGTGAACACTGAAGCTTTCTTT. Encoded protein: CASRYASGGRVNTEAFF. V and J are TRBV5-1 and TRBJ1-1; 8 nucleotides match TRBD1. V was pared by 5 bases and J by 0 bases, with 12 bases of the junction left unmatched. The CDR3 extends over 17 amino acids. Per germline, CDR1 SGHRS and CDR2 YFSETQ.

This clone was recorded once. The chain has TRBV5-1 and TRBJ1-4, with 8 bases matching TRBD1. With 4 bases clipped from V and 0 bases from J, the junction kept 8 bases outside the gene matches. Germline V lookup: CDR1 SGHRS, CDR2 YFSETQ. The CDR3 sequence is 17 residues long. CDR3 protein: CASSRDRISATNEKLFF. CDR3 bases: TGCGCCAGCAGCCGGGACAGGATTTCTGCAACTAATGAAAAACTGTTTTTT. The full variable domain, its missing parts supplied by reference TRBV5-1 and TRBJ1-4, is KAGVTQTPRYLIKTRGQQVTLSCSPISGHRSVSWYQQTPGQGLQFLFEYFSETQRNKGNFPGRFSGRQFSNSRSEMNVSTLELGDSALYLCASSRDRISATNEKLFFGSGTQLSVL.

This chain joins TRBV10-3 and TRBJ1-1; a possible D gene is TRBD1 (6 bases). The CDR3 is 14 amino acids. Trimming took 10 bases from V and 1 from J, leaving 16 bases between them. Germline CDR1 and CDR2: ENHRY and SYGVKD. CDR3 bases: TGTGCCACCGGGAAGGGGGGGAGGAACACTGAAGCTTTCTTT. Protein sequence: CATGKGGRNTEAFF.

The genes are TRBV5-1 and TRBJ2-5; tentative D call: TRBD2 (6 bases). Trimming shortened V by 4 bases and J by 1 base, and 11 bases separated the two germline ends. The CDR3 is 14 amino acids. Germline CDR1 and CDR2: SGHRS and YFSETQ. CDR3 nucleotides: TGCGCCAGCAGCGATAGCGGTTTCCAAGAGACCCAGTACTTC. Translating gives CASSDSGFQETQYF.

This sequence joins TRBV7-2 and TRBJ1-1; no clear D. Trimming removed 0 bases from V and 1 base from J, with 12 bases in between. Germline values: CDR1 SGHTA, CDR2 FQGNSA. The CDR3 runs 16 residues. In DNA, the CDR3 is TGTGCCAGCAGCTTAGCGGCATACTTACCGAACACTGAAGCTTTCTTT. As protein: CASSLAAYLPNTEAFF. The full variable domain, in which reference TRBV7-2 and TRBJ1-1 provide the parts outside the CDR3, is GAGVSQSPSNKVTEKGKDVELRCDPISGHTALYWYRQSLGQGLEFLIYFQGNSAPDKSGLPSDRFSAERTGGSVSTLTIQRTQQEDSAVYLCASSLAAYLPNTEAFFGQGTRLTVV.